The entry that follows covers one T cell receptor (beta chain) sequence. With 60 Vbeta and 13 Jbeta primers, the PCR was carried out. Only in-frame clones appear in the TCRdb table, and some are missing; sequencing was by immunoSEQ multiplex PCR. The repertoire shows about 160,000 clones; the top ten hold 2% to 2.5%. V lost 3 bases, J lost 5 bases, and 12 bases lay in between. The CDR3 totals 13 residues. The germline CDR1 and CDR2 sequences are SGDLS and YYNGEE. The data originate from a study of cytomegalovirus exposure and HLA in healthy donors. This rearrangement joins TRBV9 to TRBJ2-7; tentatively, D is TRBD1 (5 bases). The TCR was taken from a man between 25 and 39 years old in good health and CMV-seronegative. Sequencing was done on a sample of PBMCs. CDR3 in DNA: TGTGCCAGCAGCGGGGGAACCAGGGACGAGCAGTACTTC. It encodes CASSGGTRDEQYF. Full variable domain (remainder filled in from reference TRBV9 and TRBJ2-7): DSGVTQTPKHLITATGQRVTLRCSPRSGDLSVYWYQQSLDQGLQFLIQYYNGEERAKGNILERFSAQQFPDLHSELNLSSLELGDSALYFCASSGGTRDEQYFGPGTRLTVT.